A selection of T cell receptor beta chains follows, all from one sample in a study of T-cell reconstitution after alpha-beta-depleted transplantation in children. TCRdb redid the calling of the PCR reads with MiXCR, one entry per CDR3 protein. The profile shows 200,000 to 300,000 distinct CDR3 sequences, roughly 26% of them singletons. Sequencing was performed on PBMCs, taken before TCRalphabeta/CD19-depleted stem cell transplant. Source of these receptors: a girl aged 2-10 years with Fanconi anemia, due to receive a stem cell transplant. Each CDR3 is given with its conserved first and last residue. Each record gives: V gene, J gene, clone size, D gene, CDR3 protein, CDR3 DNA. D genes are given only for firm matches. Some rows mark clone size as missing; the rest say once, few, many or name a class of expanded clone.

>TRBV3-1|TRBJ1-1|many|-
CASSLPGSEAFF
TGTGCCAGCAGCCTACCGGGTTCTGAAGCTTTCTTT
>TRBV28|TRBJ2-1|few|TRBD2
CASSYSGRNNEQFF
TGTGCCAGCAGTTATAGCGGGAGGAACAATGAGCAGTTCTTC
>TRBV5-1|TRBJ2-1|few|TRBD2
CASSAGLAGGGEQFF
TGCGCCAGCAGCGCGGGACTAGCGGGAGGCGGGGAGCAGTTCTTC
>TRBV29-1|TRBJ2-1|-|TRBD2
CSVSSSGRFDEQFF
TGCAGCGTATCCTCTAGCGGGAGATTCGATGAGCAGTTCTTC
>TRBV5-1|TRBJ2-3|once|TRBD2
CASSFTLAASTDTQYF
TGCGCCAGCAGCTTCACCCTAGCGGCTAGCACAGATACGCAGTATTTT
>TRBV29-1|TRBJ2-5|many|-
CSVEAGGQPWMAQYF
TGCAGCGTTGAAGCCGGGGGCCAACCCTGGATGGCCCAGTACTTC
>TRBV12-3/TRBV12-4|TRBJ2-1|-|-
CASSDGASFDPEQFF
TGTGCCAGCAGCGACGGGGCTAGTTTTGACCCTGAGCAGTTCTTC
>TRBV12-3/TRBV12-4|TRBJ1-4|-|-
CASSERQAGNEKLFF
TGTGCCAGCAGTGAGAGGCAGGCAGGGAATGAAAAACTGTTTTTT
>TRBV29-1|TRBJ1-1|-|-
CSVDHRDGTEAFF
TGCAGCGTTGACCACAGGGACGGCACTGAAGCTTTCTTT
>TRBV28|TRBJ2-7|many|TRBD2
CASSTTSGAPYEQYF
TGTGCCAGCAGTACGACTAGCGGGGCACCCTACGAGCAGTACTTC
>TRBV7-6|TRBJ2-7|-|-
CASSLGDLSYEQYF
TGTGCCAGCAGCTTGGGGGACCTCTCCTACGAGCAGTACTTC
>TRBV25-1|TRBJ1-1|-|-
CASSVTPLTEAFF
TGTGCCAGCAGTGTAACACCTCTCACTGAAGCTTTCTTT
>TRBV29-1|TRBJ2-2|many|-
CSVEVWGAGELFF
TGCAGCGTTGAAGTTTGGGGGGCCGGGGAGCTGTTTTTT
>TRBV15|TRBJ2-4|few|-
CATSREVTAKNIQYF
TGTGCCACCAGCAGGGAAGTGACAGCCAAAAACATTCAGTACTTC
>TRBV2|TRBJ1-4|-|-
CASSESGWLFF
TGTGCCAGCAGTGAATCTGGTTGGCTTTTTTTT
>TRBV27|TRBJ2-2|many|-
CASSLLVDTGELFF
TGTGCCAGCAGTCTTCTGGTCGACACCGGGGAGCTGTTTTTT
>TRBV7-7|TRBJ2-7|-|-
CASSLRLTTLSDYEQYF
TGTGCCAGCAGCTTAAGGCTCACAACCTTGTCGGACTACGAGCAGTACTTC
>TRBV7-3|TRBJ2-7|-|TRBD2
CASSLTAGVPYEQYF
TGTGCCAGCAGCTTAACGGCGGGAGTTCCTTACGAGCAGTACTTC
>TRBV20-1|TRBJ2-7|-|TRBD1
CSASLQGSYEQYF
TGCAGTGCTAGCTTACAGGGGTCCTACGAGCAGTACTTC
>TRBV20-1|TRBJ2-1|-|TRBD2
CSAAKRGSYNEQFF
TGCAGTGCTGCTAAGCGGGGCTCCTACAATGAGCAGTTCTTC
>TRBV7-9|TRBJ2-7|-|-
CASSLYRERLYEQYF
TGTGCCAGCAGCTTATACAGGGAGAGGTTATACGAGCAGTACTTC
>TRBV7-2|TRBJ2-3|many|-
CASSLARGDTQYF
TGTGCCAGCAGCTTAGCGAGGGGAGATACGCAGTATTTT
>TRBV29-1|TRBJ2-1|-|TRBD1
CSVEGTGHNEQFF
TGCAGCGTTGAAGGGACAGGACACAATGAGCAGTTCTTC
>TRBV11-2|TRBJ2-7|few|TRBD2
CASKDPSGTSGRVRYEQYF
TGTGCCAGCAAGGACCCCTCCGGGACTAGCGGGAGGGTCCGCTACGAGCAGTACTTC
>TRBV5-1|TRBJ2-5|once|-
CASSPALSGTLETQYF
TGCGCCAGCAGCCCAGCACTTTCCGGGACGTTGGAGACCCAGTACTTC
>TRBV27|TRBJ2-2|-|-
CASSSGVYDAGELFF
TGTGCCAGCAGTTCGGGGGTTTACGATGCCGGGGAGCTGTTTTTT
>TRBV29-1|TRBJ2-1|few|TRBD2
CSVARGGGLSYNEQFF
TGCAGCGTTGCCCGCGGGGGGGGCCTATCCTACAATGAGCAGTTCTTC
>TRBV20-1|TRBJ2-7|-|TRBD2
CSARELTGLVYEQYF
TGCAGTGCTAGAGAACTTACGGGACTAGTCTACGAGCAGTACTTC
>TRBV7-9|TRBJ2-7|few|-
CASSHPTYEQYF
TGTGCCAGCAGCCACCCCACCTACGAGCAGTACTTC
>TRBV2|TRBJ2-7|many|-
CASIGGKYEQYF
TGTGCCAGCATAGGCGGGAAATACGAGCAGTACTTC
>TRBV27|TRBJ2-2|many|TRBD2
CASSPVAPGLGANTGELFF
TGTGCCAGCAGTCCGGTAGCCCCGGGACTAGGCGCGAACACCGGGGAGCTGTTTTTT
>TRBV2|TRBJ2-3|few|TRBD2
CASSFPLGLAGPSTDTQYF
TGTGCCAGCAGTTTCCCACTGGGACTAGCGGGGCCAAGCACAGATACGCAGTATTTT
>TRBV29-1|TRBJ2-6|many|TRBD1
CSVPGQGPGANVLTF
TGCAGCGTTCCGGGACAGGGTCCTGGGGCCAACGTCCTGACTTTC
>TRBV20-1|TRBJ2-7|-|-
CSARDLRSSYEQYF
TGCAGTGCTAGAGATCTTCGGTCCTCCTACGAGCAGTACTTC
>TRBV24-1|TRBJ2-6|-|-
CATSDPGTGANVLTF
TGTGCCACCAGTGATCCAGGGACAGGGGCCAACGTCCTGACTTTC
>TRBV20-1|TRBJ2-5|-|TRBD2
CSGDYPSETQYF
TGCAGTGGGGACTACCCCTCGGAGACCCAGTACTTC
>TRBV21-1|TRBJ2-1|few|-
CASSIRRFWQFF
TGTGCCAGCAGCATCCGCCGCTTCTGGCAGTTCTTC
>TRBV7-9|TRBJ2-3|-|-
CASSLKGDTQYF
TGTGCCAGCAGCTTAAAGGGGGATACGCAGTATTTT
>TRBV6-6|TRBJ2-3|many|-
CASSYPMGDTQYF
TGTGCCAGCAGTTACCCCATGGGAGATACGCAGTATTTT
>TRBV29-1|TRBJ1-2|few|TRBD1
CSVTTGDRYGYTF
TGCAGCGTGACGACAGGGGATCGCTATGGCTACACCTTC
>TRBV10-3|TRBJ1-1|many|-
CAIRAAEEAFF
TGTGCCATCAGGGCGGCAGAAGAAGCTTTCTTT
>TRBV6-5|TRBJ2-1|many|-
CASSSEEPSSYNEQFF
TGTGCCAGCAGTTCCGAAGAACCAAGCTCCTACAATGAGCAGTTCTTC
>TRBV20-1|TRBJ2-6|-|-
CSANREGANVLTF
TGCAGTGCTAATAGGGAGGGGGCCAACGTCCTGACTTTC
>TRBV7-3|TRBJ2-2|-|-
CASSQNRGKGELFF
TGTGCCAGCAGCCAAAATCGTGGGAAAGGGGAGCTGTTTTTT
>TRBV28|TRBJ2-7|-|-
CASRPTGYGTYEQYF
TGTGCCAGCAGGCCTACAGGGTACGGTACCTACGAGCAGTACTTC
>TRBV12-3/TRBV12-4|TRBJ1-2|many|-
CASSPLSNYGYTF
TGTGCCAGCAGCCCGCTCAGTAACTATGGCTACACCTTC
>TRBV6-5|TRBJ2-1|many|-
CASSYRTQYNEQFF
TGTGCCAGCAGTTATAGGACCCAATACAATGAGCAGTTCTTC
>TRBV6-5|TRBJ2-5|few|-
CASSYSGRFQETQYF
TGTGCCAGCAGTTACTCGGGCAGGTTCCAAGAGACCCAGTACTTC
>TRBV12-3/TRBV12-4|TRBJ2-1|many|-
CASSFSRFLGNEQFF
TGTGCCAGCAGTTTCTCCAGGTTTTTGGGCAATGAGCAGTTCTTC
>TRBV29-1|TRBJ2-1|many|-
CSVALGWGSYNEQFF
TGCAGCGTTGCTCTGGGTTGGGGCTCCTACAATGAGCAGTTCTTC
>TRBV27|TRBJ2-3|many|TRBD2
CASSGLAGVDTQYF
TGTGCCAGCAGTGGACTAGCGGGGGTAGATACGCAGTATTTT
>TRBV20-1|TRBJ1-2|many|-
CSARDVRGGSWDYGYTF
TGCAGTGCTAGAGATGTGCGAGGGGGGAGTTGGGACTATGGCTACACCTTC
>TRBV6-1|TRBJ2-5|many|TRBD2
CATGGRGRETQYF
TGTGCCACCGGCGGGAGAGGGCGAGAGACCCAGTACTTC
>TRBV2|TRBJ2-3|-|-
CARAGLFDTQYF
TGTGCCAGAGCGGGCCTCTTTGATACGCAGTATTTT
>TRBV7-2|TRBJ2-1|-|TRBD2
CASSLARGGGAGNEQFF
TGTGCCAGCAGCTTAGCCCGCGGCGGGGGGGCAGGGAATGAGCAGTTCTTC
>TRBV29-1|TRBJ2-7|medium-sized|-
CSVVRGRGEQYF
TGCAGCGTTGTCAGGGGCCGGGGAGAGCAGTACTTC